This record covers a single T cell receptor beta chain. This sample was included in a study of blood T cell repertoires in COVID-19. Study details: T cells, B-cell-depleted T cells, or PBMCs supplied cDNA or gDNA.

Produced via immunoSEQ multiplex PCR; TCRdb's table is partial and in-frame only. The data contain approximately 54,000 clones, 80% to 90% of them singletons. The CDR3 is 15 amino acids. The germline CDR1 and CDR2 sequences are SGHDT and YYEEEE. V lost 2 bases and J lost 0, with 11 bases in between. This sequence was found in a woman aged 55-69 years with acute or convalescent COVID-19. Material: peripheral blood. V usage is TRBV5-6 and J usage is TRBJ1-2; D possibly corresponds to TRBD1 (6 bases). The CDR3 here is CASSFTGRSNYGYTF. The CDR3 nucleotides are TGTGCCAGCAGCTTTACAGGGCGCTCTAACTATGGCTACACCTTC.